The 19 T cell receptor beta chains in this list originate from one sample, sequenced in a study of blood T cell repertoires in COVID-19. Clones were read by immunoSEQ multiplex PCR, and TCRdb kept only the in-frame ones, dropping some. Counted here are 200,000 to 250,000 clones, about four fifths occurring once; the ten biggest clones make up 7.5%. Sequenced material: peripheral blood. The receptors shown here come from a woman aged 80 or over with COVID-19, enrolled during active disease.

The chain is built from TRBV19 and TRBJ1-2; perhaps TRBD1 as D (6 bases). The CDR3 runs to 15 residues. The V gene lost 5 bases and the J gene lost 2 bases, with 15 bases spanning the gap. Germline V gives CDR1 LNHDA, CDR2 SQIVND (reference sequence). In DNA form, the CDR3 reads TGTGCCAGTAGTTCACAGGGATCCCTAAACTATGGCTACACCTTC. This translates into CASSSQGSLNYGYTF.

The CDR3 region has the DNA TGTGCCAGCAGGGGACTAGGGCCAGATACGCAGTATTTT. This translates into CASRGLGPDTQYF. The V call is TRBV12-3 or TRBV12-4, the J call TRBJ2-3; 8 bases align to TRBD2. Germline trimming cut 6 bases from V and 4 bases from J; bases unmatched to any gene: 3. There are 13 residues in the CDR3.

This chain joins TRBV30 and TRBJ1-6, with D tentatively TRBD1 (6 bases). Germline values: CDR1 GTSNPN, CDR2 SVGIG (reference sequence). V was trimmed by 5 bases and J by 7 bases, leaving 12 bases between them. This CDR3 spans 13 amino acids. The CDR3 coding sequence is TGTGCCTGGGGACCGGGACAAAATTCACCCCTCCACTTT. Protein sequence: CAWGPGQNSPLHF.

This chain joins TRBV11-2 and TRBJ2-5; D may be TRBD2 (5 bases). Germline values: CDR1 SGHAT, CDR2 FQNNGV. CDR3 length equals 14 residues. V was pared by 5 bases and J by 5 bases, with 15 bases between. In DNA form, the CDR3 reads TGTGCCAGCAGCCTATCGAGGGCCGTGGAGACCCAGTACTTC. It specifies CASSLSRAVETQYF.

The gene calls are TRBV2 and TRBJ1-1, with 10 bases that match TRBD1. This CDR3 spans 12 amino acids. Germline CDR1 is SNHLY and CDR2 is FYNNEI. With V trimmed by 11 bases and J by 7 bases, 7 bases remained unmatched. The CDR3 DNA reads as TGTGCCGGGGACAGGGGTGGTGATGAAGCTTTCTTT. It specifies CAGDRGGDEAFF.

Of note for this clone: Its ends do not fully match the called genes, so a read error is possible. The chain has TRBV4-2 and TRBJ1-5, with 8 nucleotides matching TRBD1. Germline loops: CDR1 LGHNA, CDR2 YNFKEQ. The CDR3 sequence is 21 residues long. CDR3 loop: CASSKDDLLGQEINSNQPQHF. For the CDR3, the DNA is TGTGCCAGCAGCAAAGACGACCTCCTGGGACAGGAAATCAATAGCAATCAGCCCCAGCATTTT.

The gene calls are TRBV18 and TRBJ1-1; 7 bases are a match to TRBD1. The CDR3 extends over 15 amino acids. The J segment lost 4 bases and the V segment lost 1 base, leaving 6 bases of the junction unmatched. CDR1 and CDR2 from the germline V gene are KGHSH and LQKENI. In nucleotides, the CDR3 is TGTGCCAGCTCACCACAACAGGGGAGGAGCACTGAAGCTTTCTTT. Translation: CASSPQQGRSTEAFF.

CDR3 nucleotides: TGTGCCAGCAGCCAAGCAACCAGAAGCGGAGCCGGGGATACGCAGTATTTT. Residues: CASSQATRSGAGDTQYF. V usage is TRBV7-9 and J usage is TRBJ2-3, with a weak D call TRBD2 (5 bases). The V gene's germline CDR1 is SEHNR and CDR2 FQNEAQ (reference sequence). V was trimmed by 5 bases and J by 6 bases, leaving 24 bases between them. This CDR3 spans 17 amino acids. The full variable domain, completed using reference TRBV7-9 and TRBJ2-3, is DTGVSQNPRHKITKRGQNVTFRCDPISEHNRLYWYRQTLGQGPEFLTYFQNEAQLEKSRLLSDRFSAERPKGSFSTLEIQRTEQGDSAMYLCASSQATRSGAGDTQYFGPGTRLTVL.

The chain has TRBV11-2 and TRBJ1-1; TRBD1 aligns across 7 bases. V shed 5 bases, J shed 1 base, and the junction held 1 base outside the gene matches. Germline V gene lookup returns CDR1 SGHAT and CDR2 FQNNGV. This CDR3 is built from 13 residues. The CDR3 DNA follows: TGTGCCAGCAGCCGGACAGGGAACACTGAAGCTTTCTTT. This encodes CASSRTGNTEAFF. The full variable domain, in which reference TRBV11-2 and TRBJ1-1 provide the parts outside the CDR3, is EAGVAQSPRYKIIEKRQSVAFWCNPISGHATLYWYQQILGQGPKLLIQFQNNGVVDDSQLPKDRFSAERLKGVDSTLKIQPAKLEDSAVYLCASSRTGNTEAFFGQGTRLTVV.

This chain links TRBV28 with TRBJ2-7, with a weak D call TRBD1 (6 bases). V was shortened by 3 bases and J by 3 bases, with 12 bases between the two germline ends. This CDR3 comprises 14 residues. Germline CDR1 and CDR2: MDHEN and SYDVKM. The chain's CDR3 is CASSFAGVGYEQYF. Written as DNA, the CDR3 is TGTGCCAGCAGTTTCGCAGGGGTGGGCTACGAGCAGTACTTC.

This chain connects TRBV19 to TRBJ2-7; 8 positions match TRBD1. CDR3 length equals 14 residues. Germline V gene lookup returns CDR1 LNHDA and CDR2 SQIVND (reference sequence). V lost 7 bases to trimming and J lost 0 bases; unmatched junction nucleotides: 5. Here the CDR3 reads CASKETGDSYEQYF. The DNA of the CDR3 is TGTGCCAGTAAGGAGACAGGGGACTCCTACGAGCAGTACTTC.

The chain combines TRBV12-3 or TRBV12-4 with TRBJ1-2, with D uncertain. CDR3 length equals 13 residues. Trimming stripped 3 bases from V and 6 bases from J, with 11 bases between. The CDR3 here is CASSFMGGNGYTF. The CDR3 nucleotides are TGTGCCAGCAGTTTTATGGGAGGGAATGGCTACACCTTC.

The rearrangement uses TRBV6-6 and TRBJ1-1; no clear D gene. CDR3 length: 12 amino acids. V was clipped by 6 bases and J by 1 base, with 6 bases between them. The germline gives CDR1 MNHNY, CDR2 SVGAGI (reference sequence). The CDR3 loop reads CASRRENTEAFF. In DNA form, the CDR3 reads TGTGCCAGCAGGCGGGAGAACACTGAAGCTTTCTTT.

J is TRBJ2-7 and V is TRBV21-1; TRBD2 is the table's D call, not checked against the DNA. TRBV21-1 is classified as a pseudogene. The CDR3 contains 16 residues. CDR3 sequence reads: CASSKDGGASSYEQYF. The DNA of the CDR3 is TGTGCCAGCAGCAAAGACGGCGGGGCGAGCTCCTACGAGCAGTACTTC.

This rearrangement joins TRBV3-1 (or the pseudogene TRBV3-2) to TRBJ2-2, with 9 bases fitting TRBD1. Unmatched junction bases numbered 7, after V lost 4 bases and J lost 4 bases. From germline, CDR1 is LGHDT and CDR2 YNNKEL (reference sequence). The CDR3 sequence is 16 residues long. The CDR3 here is CASSLTGTGRTGELFF. Written as DNA, the CDR3 is TGTGCCAGCAGCCTCACCGGGACAGGGCGCACCGGGGAGCTGTTTTTT.

V gene TRBV7-9 combines with J gene TRBJ1-2; TRBD1 might be the D (6 bases). This CDR3 is built from 13 residues. Germline V gene lookup returns CDR1 SEHNR and CDR2 FQNEAQ (reference sequence). Trimming took 5 bases from V and 7 from J, leaving 14 bases between them. The DNA of the CDR3 is TGTGCCAGCAGCAAAGGACAGACATTTGGCTACACCTTC. This encodes CASSKGQTFGYTF. Supplemented by reference TRBV7-9 and TRBJ1-2, the full variable domain reads DTGVSQNPRHKITKRGQNVTFRCDPISEHNRLYWYRQTLGQGPEFLTYFQNEAQLEKSRLLSDRFSAERPKGSFSTLEIQRTEQGDSAMYLCASSKGQTFGYTFGSGTRLTVV.

This chain connects TRBV12-5 to TRBJ2-3, with 11 bases lining up with TRBD1. The germline V gene has CDR1 LGHNT and CDR2 FRNRAP. The CDR3 spans 14 residues. Trimming cost V 5 bases and J 6 bases; bases outside gene matches: 4. In nucleotides, the CDR3 is TGTGCTAGTGGTAGGACAGGGGGCTTGGATACGCAGTATTTT. Amino acid sequence: CASGRTGGLDTQYF. Together with reference TRBV12-5 and TRBJ2-3, the CDR3 gives the full variable domain: DARVTQTPRHKVTEMGQEVTMRCQPILGHNTVFWYRQTMMQGLELLAYFRNRAPLDDSGMPKDRFSAEMPDATLATLKIQPSEPRDSAVYFCASGRTGGLDTQYFGPGTRLTVL.

The gene calls are TRBV5-1 and TRBJ2-4; 8 bases are a match to TRBD1. The germline V gene has CDR1 SGHRS and CDR2 YFSETQ. The V gene end was trimmed by 4 bases and the J gene end by 3 bases; junction bases not matched to a gene: 9. The CDR3 has 16 residues. The CDR3 coding sequence is TGCGCCAGCAGCGCTAATCCGGGACAGGACAAAAACATTCAGTACTTC. Protein sequence: CASSANPGQDKNIQYF. Using reference TRBV5-1 and TRBJ2-4 for the parts outside the CDR3, the full variable domain is KAGVTQTPRYLIKTRGQQVTLSCSPISGHRSVSWYQQTPGQGLQFLFEYFSETQRNKGNFPGRFSGRQFSNSRSEMNVSTLELGDSALYLCASSANPGQDKNIQYFGAGTRLSVL.

This chain connects TRBV18 to TRBJ2-1, with D maybe TRBD2 (6 bases). This CDR3 contains 15 residues. Germline CDR1 and CDR2: KGHSH and LQKENI. Deletions cut 1 base from V and 6 bases from J, with 13 bases between. The CDR3, as DNA: TGTGCCAGCTCACCACGGTCCGGGGGAGGCAATGAGCAGTTCTTC. Its translation: CASSPRSGGGNEQFF.